This entry concerns a single T cell receptor beta chain. The specificity of this receptor is unknown. No base qualities exist here, and no much larger clone lies one base off it. The data derive from a study of blood T cell repertoires in COVID-19 (dated by TCRdb to 2018 to 2020). About the study as a whole: Samples from collaborators originated in the United States, Italy and Spain and spanned both the acute and convalescent phases of COVID-19. Deeply sampled blood TCRbeta repertoires from subjects exposed to, actively infected with, or recovered from COVID-19 were included in the dataset. The prospective study material was composed of cDNA or gDNA derived from T cells, B-cell-depleted T cells, or PBMCs. Where available, HLA class I and class II types were obtained from metadata supplied by the sample provider rather than from assay-based typing. A freely available public database, intended as a resource for researchers studying the immune response to SARS-CoV-2, is where the repertoires were released. Samples came from the ongoing ImmuneRACE study (first 160 participants) plus 1,254 subjects from 6 global collaborators. The sample metadata nearly always contained a de-identified subject ID, COVID-19 status, age in years and sex. Here is what the overall study found, with its caveats: The quantity of clinical and demographic metadata differed by source and by participant and was supplied without curation.

Collaborating institutions collected whole blood in K2EDTA tubes following their own protocols. For TCRbeta analysis, collaborators shipped samples as frozen whole blood, isolated PBMCs, or DNA extracted from either of those sample types. TCRbeta CDR3 regions were amplified from genomic DNA using the immunoSEQ Assay, a bias-controlled multiplex PCR. Under the source paper's analysis protocol: The number of nucleated cells in each sample was estimated from the amplification of reference gene primers within the assay. To quantify the absolute abundance of each unique TCRbeta CDR3 rearrangement, sequence reads were collapsed and filtered. For each sample, productive Simpson clonality was calculated as the square root of Simpson's diversity index across productive rearrangements. TCRdb took this table from immuneACCESS and kept in-frame rearrangements with V and J called. Such tables lack part of the clones; where checked against another copy, unresolved V genes explain under half of the gap, and the rest is unexplained. That table furnishes V, J and clone size, whereas the DNA furnished D and trimming. Within this sample are approximately 54,000 clones, with roughly 79% of them counted one time only. The ten largest clones capture 4% to 5.5% of the sample.

The V end loses 3 bases and the J end loses 0 bases, and a stretch of 14 bases separates them. CDR1 KGHSH and CDR2 LQKENI were looked up in the germline V gene. The CDR3 goes from the cysteine to the phenylalanine over 16 residues. Only the CDR3 region is kept as DNA, spanning 48 bases read in frame from base 1. Recombination linked TRBV18 to TRBJ2-5; TRBD2 is a weak D gene call, 6 bases matching. The clonotype was recovered from a woman aged 55-69 years with acute or convalescent COVID-19. Source material: peripheral blood. The nucleotide sequence is TGTGCCAGCTCACCCATGCCCGGGAGCTACCAAGAGACCCAGTACTTC. This is translated as CASSPMPGSYQETQYF.